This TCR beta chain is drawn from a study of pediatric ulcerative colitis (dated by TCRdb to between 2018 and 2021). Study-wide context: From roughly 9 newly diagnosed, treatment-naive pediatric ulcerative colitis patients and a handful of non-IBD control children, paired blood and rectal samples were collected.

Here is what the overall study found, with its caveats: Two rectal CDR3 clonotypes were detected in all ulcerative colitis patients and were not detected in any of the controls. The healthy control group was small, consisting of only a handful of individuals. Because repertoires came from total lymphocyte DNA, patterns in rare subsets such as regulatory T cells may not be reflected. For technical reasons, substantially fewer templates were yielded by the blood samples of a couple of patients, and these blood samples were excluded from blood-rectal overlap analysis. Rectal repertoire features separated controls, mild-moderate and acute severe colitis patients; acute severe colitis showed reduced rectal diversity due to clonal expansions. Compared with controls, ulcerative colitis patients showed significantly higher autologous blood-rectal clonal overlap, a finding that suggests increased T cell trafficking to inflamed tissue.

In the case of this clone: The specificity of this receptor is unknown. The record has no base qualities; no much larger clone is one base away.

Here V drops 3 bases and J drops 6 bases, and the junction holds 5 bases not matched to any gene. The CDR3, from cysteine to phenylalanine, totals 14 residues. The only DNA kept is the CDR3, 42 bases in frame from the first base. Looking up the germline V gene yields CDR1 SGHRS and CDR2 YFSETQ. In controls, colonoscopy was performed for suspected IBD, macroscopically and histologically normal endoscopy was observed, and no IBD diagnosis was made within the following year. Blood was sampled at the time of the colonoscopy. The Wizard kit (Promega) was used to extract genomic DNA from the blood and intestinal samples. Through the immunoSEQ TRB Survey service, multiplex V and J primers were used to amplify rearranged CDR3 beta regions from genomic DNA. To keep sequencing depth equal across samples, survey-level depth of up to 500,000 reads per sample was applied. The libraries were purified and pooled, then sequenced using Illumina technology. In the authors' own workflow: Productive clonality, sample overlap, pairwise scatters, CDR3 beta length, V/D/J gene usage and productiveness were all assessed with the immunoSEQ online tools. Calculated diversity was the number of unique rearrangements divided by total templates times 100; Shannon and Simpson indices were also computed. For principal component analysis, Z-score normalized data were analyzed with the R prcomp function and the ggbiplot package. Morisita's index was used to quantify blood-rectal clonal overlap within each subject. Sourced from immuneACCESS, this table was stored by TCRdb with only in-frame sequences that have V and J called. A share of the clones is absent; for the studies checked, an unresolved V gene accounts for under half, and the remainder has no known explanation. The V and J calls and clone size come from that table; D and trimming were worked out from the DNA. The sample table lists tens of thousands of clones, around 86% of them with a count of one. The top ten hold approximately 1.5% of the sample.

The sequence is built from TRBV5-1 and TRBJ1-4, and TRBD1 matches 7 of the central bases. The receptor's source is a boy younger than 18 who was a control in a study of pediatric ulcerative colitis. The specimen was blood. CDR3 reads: CASSSGGMDEKLFF. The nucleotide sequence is TGCGCCAGCAGCTCAGGGGGAATGGATGAAAAACTGTTTTTT.